This T cell receptor beta chain emerged from a study of shared clonotypes between healthy human individuals. A remark on this clone: The sample has other DNA sequences that encode this CDR3 too.

The ends lost 3 bases at V and 2 bases at J; junction bases unmatched: 5. Germline CDR1 and CDR2: SGHRS and YFSETQ. The CDR3 has 14 amino acids. Libraries were prepared by immunoSEQ multiplex PCR; TCRdb keeps only in-frame clonotypes and omits some of them. This repertoire shows under 2,500,000 clones, around 95% found once; its top ten account for around 0.13%. This chain uses TRBV5-1 with TRBJ2-7, with 7 bases matching TRBD1. Sequenced: naive CD4+ T cells sorted from blood. Described subset: CD45RA+ positively selected. This TCR was sampled from a man aged 18 to 30 in good health. CDR3 nucleotides: TGCGCCAGCAGCTCGACCGGGACAGCCTACGAGCAGTACTTC. Its translation: CASSSTGTAYEQYF.